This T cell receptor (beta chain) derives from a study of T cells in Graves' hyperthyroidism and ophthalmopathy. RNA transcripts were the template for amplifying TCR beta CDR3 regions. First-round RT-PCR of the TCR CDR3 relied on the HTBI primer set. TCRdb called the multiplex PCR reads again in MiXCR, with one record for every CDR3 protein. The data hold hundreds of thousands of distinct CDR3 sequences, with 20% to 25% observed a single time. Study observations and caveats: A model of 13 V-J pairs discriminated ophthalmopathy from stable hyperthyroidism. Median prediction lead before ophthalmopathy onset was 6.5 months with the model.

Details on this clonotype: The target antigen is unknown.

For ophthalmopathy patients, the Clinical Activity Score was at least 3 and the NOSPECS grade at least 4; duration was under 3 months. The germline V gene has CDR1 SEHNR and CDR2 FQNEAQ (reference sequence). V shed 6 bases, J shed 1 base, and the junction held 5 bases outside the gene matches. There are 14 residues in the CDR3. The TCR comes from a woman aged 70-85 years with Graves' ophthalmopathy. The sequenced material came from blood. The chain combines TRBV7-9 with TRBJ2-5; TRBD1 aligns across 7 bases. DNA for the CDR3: TGTGCCAGCAGAAGACAGGGCTCCCAAGAGACCCAGTACTTC. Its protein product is CASRRQGSQETQYF.